The 19 T cell receptor beta chains given below trace back to one sample, sequenced in a study of T cells in narcolepsy. TCRdb's table, derived via immunoSEQ multiplex PCR, lists solely in-frame clones and lacks some. The sample shows about 22,000 clones, approximately 82% of them seen only once. Sequencing input: memory (CD45RA-) CD4+ T cells from blood. All receptors derive from a human donor in good health.

The V gene is TRBV10-2, the J gene TRBJ2-5; the match to TRBD1 covers 11 bases. The J segment lost 4 bases and the V segment lost 6 bases, leaving 4 bases of the junction unmatched. There are 14 residues in the CDR3. Germline V gene data show CDR1 as WSHSY and CDR2 as SAAADI. The DNA for the CDR3 is TGCGCCAGCAGGGACAGGGGGCGAGGAGAGACCCAGTACTTC. Protein: CASRDRGRGETQYF.

The rearrangement links TRBV9 to TRBJ2-5; 9 positions agree with TRBD2. The J segment lost 5 bases and the V segment lost 0 bases, leaving 8 bases of the junction unmatched. The CDR3 totals 16 residues. CDR1 and CDR2 from the germline V gene are SGDLS and YYNGEE. The CDR3, as DNA: TGTGCCAGCAGCGTAGCTGGCGGGGGGGCCGCCGAGACCCAGTACTTC. The encoded protein is CASSVAGGGAAETQYF.

In the case of this clone: The same CDR3 arises from other DNA sequences in this sample as well. The V gene is TRBV5-1, the J gene TRBJ1-2, with a weak D call TRBD1 (6 bases). Germline CDR1 SGHRS, CDR2 YFSETQ. V dropped 0 bases and J dropped 8 bases, with 11 bases sitting between them. The CDR3 sequence is 13 residues long. The CDR3 spells CASSLAEGDGYTF. CDR3 nucleotide sequence: TGCGCCAGCAGCTTGGCCGAGGGGGACGGCTACACCTTC.

The count of this clone is one. V is TRBV29-1 and J is TRBJ2-2; D may be TRBD2 (6 bases). Germline values: CDR1 SQVTM, CDR2 ANQGSEA. The CDR3 sequence is 11 residues long. The V end lost 5 bases, the J end lost 7 bases, and 8 bases lay between the germline ends. As DNA, the CDR3 is TGCAGCGTTACCGGGAGCGGGGAGCTGTTTTTT. Protein: CSVTGSGELFF.

The chain employs TRBV6-1 and TRBJ2-7; 8 nucleotides agree with TRBD2. The ends lost 7 bases at V and 3 bases at J; junction bases unmatched: 11. Per germline, CDR1 MNHNS and CDR2 SASEGT. The CDR3 totals 15 residues. The CDR3 nucleotides read TGTGCCAGCACTCCCGGGACTAGGGTCGTCTACGAGCAGTACTTC. This sequence encodes CASTPGTRVVYEQYF.

The V call is TRBV11-2, the J call TRBJ1-3; D unresolved. With 3 bases removed from V and 0 bases from J, the gap between germline ends came to 9 bases. CDR3 length: 15 amino acids. Germline V gives CDR1 SGHAT, CDR2 FQNNGV. The CDR3: CASSFLDNSGNTIYF. The CDR3 DNA sequence: TGTGCCAGCAGCTTCTTAGATAACTCTGGAAACACCATATATTTT.

The V and J genes are TRBV7-2 and TRBJ2-5; 9 bases agree with TRBD2. Germline loops: CDR1 SGHTA, CDR2 FQGNSA. The ends lost 5 bases at V and 0 bases at J; junction bases unmatched: 10. The CDR3 is 17 residues long. The CDR3 DNA follows: TGTGCCAGCAGCCCCCATGGACTAGCGAGGGACCAAGAGACCCAGTACTTC. It is translated as CASSPHGLARDQETQYF. Full variable domain (outside the CDR3, taken from reference TRBV7-2 and TRBJ2-5): GAGVSQSPSNKVTEKGKDVELRCDPISGHTALYWYRQSLGQGLEFLIYFQGNSAPDKSGLPSDRFSAERTGGSVSTLTIQRTQQEDSAVYLCASSPHGLARDQETQYFGPGTRLLVL.

The V and J genes are TRBV5-4 and TRBJ2-2; no clear D. The germline V and J ends were trimmed by 4 bases and 3 bases, with 19 bases remaining between them. There are 17 residues in the CDR3. Germline V gene sequence: CDR1 SGHNT, CDR2 YYREEE (reference sequence). As DNA, the CDR3 is TGTGCCAGCAGCCTAAGTACCTGGGAACCTTACACCGGGGAGCTGTTTTTT. This translates into CASSLSTWEPYTGELFF.

This rearrangement joins TRBV13 to TRBJ2-7, with D unresolved. This CDR3 is 13 amino acids long. Germline values: CDR1 PRHDT, CDR2 FYEKMQ (reference sequence). Trimming shortened V by 0 bases and J by 2 bases, and 5 bases separated the two germline ends. The CDR3 DNA sequence: TGTGCCAGCAGCTTAGGCCCCACCTACGAGCAGTACTTC. Its protein product is CASSLGPTYEQYF.

The rearrangement joins TRBV7-3 to TRBJ2-3; a possible D gene is TRBD1 (6 bases). The CDR3 sequence is 14 residues long. Germline CDR1 SGHTA, CDR2 FQGTGA. V lost 5 bases, J lost 7 bases, and 16 bases lay in between. CDR3 coding DNA: TGTGCCAGCAGCCCTGGGACATCCTTCTATACGCAGTATTTT. This translates into CASSPGTSFYTQYF.

The chain uses TRBV11-3 and TRBJ2-7; D is unclear. The CDR3 runs to 12 residues. CDR1 SGHNT and CDR2 YENEEA come from the germline V gene. Trimming removed 0 bases at V and 2 bases at J, with 2 bases between. The CDR3 coding sequence is TGTGCCAGCAGCTTAGAGACCTACGAGCAGTACTTC. Its protein product is CASSLETYEQYF.

This clone was picked up a small number of times. V usage is TRBV2 and J usage is TRBJ1-3; 7 bases line up with TRBD1. The junction had 5 bases not matched to a gene; V was cut back by 5 bases and J by 1 base. CDR1 and CDR2 from the germline V gene are SNHLY and FYNNEI. The length of the CDR3 is 15 residues. The CDR3 reads CASSYQQGSGNTIYF. The CDR3 nucleotides read TGTGCCAGCAGTTATCAACAGGGGTCTGGAAACACCATATATTTT.

The chain joins TRBV5-1 to TRBJ2-7; 8 positions match TRBD1. This CDR3 spans 15 amino acids. Trimming took 4 bases from V and 3 from J; bases not matched to a gene: 9. CDR1 and CDR2 (germline): SGHRS, YFSETQ. The CDR3 here is CASSRTGNRLYEQYF. The CDR3 DNA sequence: TGCGCCAGCAGCCGGACAGGGAATCGTCTCTACGAGCAGTACTTC.

This sequence joins TRBV2 and TRBJ1-5, with no clear D. With 6 bases removed from V and 4 bases from J, the gap between germline ends came to 10 bases. Germline CDR1 reads SNHLY; CDR2 reads FYNNEI. The length of the CDR3 is 13 residues. In DNA form, the CDR3 reads TGTGCCAGCAGCTTTGACGGGAATCAGCCCCAGCATTTT. It encodes CASSFDGNQPQHF.

The rearrangement links TRBV11-3 to TRBJ2-2; D might be TRBD2 (5 bases). Germline V lookup: CDR1 SGHNT, CDR2 YENEEA. Deletions cut 0 bases from V and 7 bases from J, with 6 bases between. The CDR3 runs 13 residues. This CDR3 reads CASSLERGGELFF. The CDR3 DNA reads as TGTGCCAGCAGCTTAGAACGGGGCGGGGAGCTGTTTTTT.

This clone appeared a few times. The J gene is TRBJ2-1, the V gene TRBV2; 10 bases align to TRBD2. The germline V gene encodes CDR1 SNHLY and CDR2 FYNNEI. V dropped 2 bases and J dropped 7; count of bases not matched to a gene: 5. The CDR3 spans 15 residues. The CDR3, as DNA: TGTGCCAGCAGTGAAACGGCTAGCGGGGGTAATGAGCAGTTCTTC. Its protein is CASSETASGGNEQFF.

This chain connects TRBV19 to TRBJ2-3; D ambiguous. The CDR3 consists of 12 residues. Germline-derived CDR1 and CDR2 are LNHDA and SQIVND (reference sequence). V lost 3 bases and J lost 6, with 7 bases in between. The CDR3 bases are TGTGCCAGTAGTATTACGCGGGATACGCAGTATTTT. Protein: CASSITRDTQYF.

This clone was counted a single time. The rearrangement joins TRBV7-9 to TRBJ1-1, with a weak D call TRBD1 (6 bases). CDR1 is SEHNR, CDR2 FQNEAQ, per germline (reference sequence). Trimming stripped 1 base from V and 7 bases from J, with 10 bases between. CDR3 length equals 13 residues. The CDR3 spells CASSLGTAIEAFF. Here the CDR3 DNA reads TGTGCCAGCAGCTTAGGGACAGCCATTGAAGCTTTCTTT.

This clone was seen more than once but under ten times. V and J are TRBV19 and TRBJ1-1; D might be TRBD1 (6 bases). This CDR3 contains 15 residues. V lost 8 bases, J lost 7 bases, and 23 bases lay in between. CDR1 is LNHDA and CDR2 is SQIVND in the germline V gene (reference sequence). The CDR3 DNA reads as TGTGCCAGTCGGAAGCTGGGGGGGCCCAGCATTGAAGCTTTCTTT. Protein: CASRKLGGPSIEAFF.